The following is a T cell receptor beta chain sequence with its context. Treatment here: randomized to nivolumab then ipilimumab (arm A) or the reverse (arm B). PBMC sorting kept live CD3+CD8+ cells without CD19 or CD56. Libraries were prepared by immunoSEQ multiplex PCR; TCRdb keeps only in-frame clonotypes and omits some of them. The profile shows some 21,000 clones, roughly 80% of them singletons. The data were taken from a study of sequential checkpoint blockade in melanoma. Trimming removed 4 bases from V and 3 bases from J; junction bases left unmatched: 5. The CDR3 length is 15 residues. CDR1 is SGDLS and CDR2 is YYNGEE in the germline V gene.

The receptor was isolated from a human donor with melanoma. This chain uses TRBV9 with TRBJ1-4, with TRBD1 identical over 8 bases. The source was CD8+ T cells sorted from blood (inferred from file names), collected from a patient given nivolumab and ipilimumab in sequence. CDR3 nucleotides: TGTGCCAGCAGCCCTTGGACAGGGTCTAATGAAAAACTGTTTTTT. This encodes CASSPWTGSNEKLFF.